These 30 T cell receptor beta chains originate from one sample sequenced in a study of T-cell memory formation after mild COVID-19. TCRdb analysed the 5' RACE reads with MiXCR anew, one entry per CDR3 protein. This sample has a few hundred thousand distinct CDR3 sequences, with about 11% found just once. Sequencing was done on a sample of PBMCs or a T cell subset sorted from them (not recorded which). These receptors were collected from a young man who had mild COVID-19 (a few samples of this study predate the infection). Cell type and time point are not known.

The CDR3 reads CAISDNRGGYTF. The CDR3 region has the DNA TGTGCCATCAGTGACAACCGGGGAGGCTACACCTTC. The chain has TRBV10-3 and TRBJ1-2; D uncertain. This CDR3 has 12 residues. V was pared by 3 bases and J by 8 bases, with 10 bases between. From germline, CDR1 is ENHRY and CDR2 SYGVKD.

The rearrangement links TRBV29-1 to TRBJ1-1; D remains ambiguous. The CDR3 has 12 amino acids. Germline values: CDR1 SQVTM, CDR2 ANQGSEA. V gave up 8 bases and J gave up 1 base, with 11 bases separating them. CDR3 in DNA: TGCAGCATCATCTGGCAGAACACTGAAGCTTTCTTT. This gives the protein CSIIWQNTEAFF. Drawing the rest from reference TRBV29-1 and TRBJ1-1, the complete variable domain is SAVISQKPSRDICQRGTSLTIQCQVDSQVTMMFWYRQQPGQSLTLIATANQGSEATYESGFVIDKFPISRPNLTFSTLTVSNMSPEDSSIYLCSIIWQNTEAFFGQGTRLTVV.

The sample holds a few counts of this clonotype. This chain uses TRBV7-2 with TRBJ2-2, with 11 bases identical to TRBD1. The J segment lost 4 bases and the V segment lost 5 bases, leaving 6 bases of the junction unmatched. This CDR3 comprises 16 residues. CDR1 SGHTA and CDR2 FQGNSA come from the germline V gene. CDR3 amino acids: CASSPQGTGGTGELFF. The CDR3 coding sequence is TGTGCCAGCAGCCCGCAGGGGACAGGGGGCACCGGGGAGCTGTTTTTT.

The gene calls are TRBV12-3 or TRBV12-4 and TRBJ2-7; D uncertain. The CDR3 covers 11 residues. V gave up 6 bases and J gave up 4 bases, with 7 bases separating them. In DNA, the CDR3 is TGTGCCAGCAGCCAGGTATACGAGCAGTACTTC. It codes for CASSQVYEQYF.

The gene calls are TRBV25-1 and TRBJ1-2, with 7 nucleotides matching TRBD1. Germline loops: CDR1 MGHDK, CDR2 SYGVNS. The CDR3 sequence is 13 residues long. With V trimmed by 3 bases and J by 7 bases, 5 bases remained unmatched. The CDR3 DNA follows: TGTGCCAGCAGTGAGCCACAGGGGACTGGCTACACCTTC. It is translated as CASSEPQGTGYTF.

This clonotype came up many times. The chain recombines TRBV20-1 with TRBJ1-5; D gene uncertain. Germline loops: CDR1 DFQATT, CDR2 SNEGSKA (reference sequence). Trimming pared 4 bases from V and 4 bases from J, leaving 20 bases between. The CDR3 is 16 amino acids. The CDR3 protein is CSATTYSGLGNQPQHF. In DNA, the CDR3 is TGCAGTGCTACAACGTACAGCGGGTTGGGGAATCAGCCCCAGCATTTT.

This clonotype showed up just a few times. The rearrangement links TRBV5-1 to TRBJ2-1; 7 bases are shared with TRBD2. Germline V lookup: CDR1 SGHRS, CDR2 YFSETQ. The CDR3 is 14 residues long. J lost 6 bases, V lost 4 bases, and 7 bases had no gene match. This CDR3 is CASSRAGTINEQFF. The CDR3 DNA reads as TGCGCCAGCAGCAGAGCCGGGACTATCAATGAGCAGTTCTTC.

Only a few counts were recorded for this clonotype. CDR3 DNA: TGTGCCAGCAGCTCGGGCGGACTGAGAAGCTCCTACAATGAGCAGTTCTTC. Its translation is CASSSGGLRSSYNEQFF. The chain joins TRBV5-4 to TRBJ2-1; weak D call: TRBD2 (5 bases). CDR3 length: 17 amino acids. Deletions cut 3 bases from V and 0 bases from J, with 16 bases between. Germline V lookup: CDR1 SGHNT, CDR2 YYREEE (reference sequence).

This clonotype was seen a few times. This sequence joins TRBV7-2 and TRBJ2-5; D call uncertain. The CDR3 totals 14 residues. Trimming removed 2 bases at V and 2 bases at J, with 9 bases between. Germline V lookup: CDR1 SGHTA, CDR2 FQGNSA. The CDR3 nucleotides are TGTGCCAGCAGCTTAAGTAGAAGTCAAGAGACCCAGTACTTC. This sequence encodes CASSLSRSQETQYF.

This clonotype has just one count. This chain connects TRBV19 to TRBJ2-6; D possibly corresponds to TRBD2 (6 bases). V was trimmed by 3 bases and J by 5 bases, leaving 8 bases between them. In germline, CDR1 is LNHDA, CDR2 SQIVND (reference sequence). The CDR3 covers 14 residues. The CDR3 is CASSIGGWANVLTF. CDR3 in DNA: TGTGCCAGTAGTATCGGGGGTTGGGCCAACGTCCTGACTTTC. Full variable domain (remainder filled in from reference TRBV19 and TRBJ2-6): DGGITQSPKYLFRKEGQNVTLSCEQNLNHDAMYWYRQDPGQGLRLIYYSQIVNDFQKGDIAEGYSVSREKKESFPLTVTSAQKNPTAFYLCASSIGGWANVLTFGAGSRLTVL.

The table lists this clonotype with a few counts. J is TRBJ1-1 and V is TRBV6-1; no reliable D call. The CDR3 length is 10 residues. The V end was cut by 7 bases, the J end by 4 bases, with 4 bases between. The V gene's germline CDR1 is MNHNS and CDR2 SASEGT. CDR3: CASKSTEAFF. Here the CDR3 DNA reads TGTGCCAGCAAGTCCACTGAAGCTTTCTTT.

This rearrangement joins TRBV7-6 to TRBJ2-5, with 8 bases matching TRBD2. Unmatched junction bases numbered 12, after V lost 5 bases and J lost 4 bases. Germline V gene sequence: CDR1 SGHVS, CDR2 FNYEAQ. The CDR3 consists of 16 residues. The CDR3 nucleotides read TGTGCCAGCAGCCTACTACGAATAAGCGGGGGAGAGACCCAGTACTTC. Encoded protein: CASSLLRISGGETQYF.

This clonotype appeared many times. This chain joins TRBV7-3 and TRBJ1-2, with TRBD1 matching over 10 bases. The length of the CDR3 is 15 residues. Losses at the gene ends were 5 bases for V and 8 bases for J; bases not matched to a gene: 11. CDR1 and CDR2 from the germline V gene are SGHTA and FQGTGA. The CDR3 loop is CASSPRSGTGVGYTF. The CDR3 DNA sequence: TGTGCCAGCAGCCCGAGAAGCGGGACAGGGGTGGGCTACACCTTC.

The chain joins TRBV20-1 to TRBJ2-7, with a weak D call TRBD1 (6 bases). The germline V and J ends were trimmed by 6 bases and 3 bases, with 12 bases remaining between them. The CDR3 is 12 amino acids. Looked up from germline, CDR1 is DFQATT and CDR2 is SNEGSKA (reference sequence). The CDR3 loop reads CSAETGNYEQYV. The CDR3 DNA reads as TGCAGTGCGGAGACAGGAAACTACGAGCAGTACGTC.

Ten or more counts support this clonotype. This CDR3 reads CASSVGRVTEAFF. The DNA of the CDR3 is TGTGCCAGCAGCGTAGGGCGCGTCACTGAAGCTTTCTTT. The gene calls are TRBV11-2 and TRBJ1-1; no clear D. Trimming took off 5 bases at V and 4 bases at J, with 11 bases between the two ends. This CDR3 contains 13 residues. From germline, CDR1 is SGHAT and CDR2 FQNNGV. The complete variable domain, with remaining parts taken from reference TRBV11-2 and TRBJ1-1, reads EAGVAQSPRYKIIEKRQSVAFWCNPISGHATLYWYQQILGQGPKLLIQFQNNGVVDDSQLPKDRFSAERLKGVDSTLKIQPAKLEDSAVYLCASSVGRVTEAFFGQGTRLTVV.

V is TRBV3-1 and J is TRBJ2-5; tentatively, D is TRBD2 (6 bases). The V gene lost 7 bases and the J gene lost 5 bases, with 26 bases spanning the gap. Germline V gene lookup returns CDR1 LGHDT and CDR2 YNNKEL (reference sequence). There are 17 residues in the CDR3. The CDR3 DNA reads as TGTGCCAGCACGGTATCTGGCGGGGCATGGGGTTTGGAGACCCAGTACTTC. The encoded protein is CASTVSGGAWGLETQYF.

J is TRBJ2-7 and V is TRBV5-1; D is uncertain. Germline V gives CDR1 SGHRS, CDR2 YFSETQ. There are 14 residues in the CDR3. Trimming removed 4 bases at V and 5 bases at J, with 16 bases between. In DNA, the CDR3 is TGCGCCAGCAGCCCGCGTCCAGGAGCCCACGAGCAGTACGTC. It yields the protein CASSPRPGAHEQYV.

The CDR3: CASSTPSLVNEQFF. The CDR3 coding sequence is TGTGCCAGCAGCACGCCTTCACTAGTTAATGAGCAGTTCTTC. V is TRBV7-2 and J is TRBJ2-1; the D gene is possibly TRBD2 (5 bases). Germline lookup yields CDR1 SGHTA and CDR2 FQGNSA. The CDR3 is 14 residues long. Trimming removed 5 bases at V and 7 bases at J, with 15 bases between.

V is TRBV10-1 and J is TRBJ2-7, with 7 bases aligning to TRBD1. The germline CDR1 and CDR2 sequences are WNHNN and SYGVQD (reference sequence). The junction had 9 bases not matched to a gene; V was cut back by 11 bases and J by 5 bases. The CDR3 length is 12 residues. CDR3 DNA sequence: TGCGCCTCCCCGACAGGGCCCCACGAGCAGTACGTC. Translation: CASPTGPHEQYV.

This clonotype was picked up a small number of times. The chain joins TRBV2 to TRBJ2-1; 11 bases line up with TRBD1. The CDR3 covers 15 residues. The V gene end was trimmed by 3 bases and the J gene end by 6 bases; junction bases not matched to a gene: 4. Germline V gene data show CDR1 as SNHLY and CDR2 as FYNNEI. The CDR3 DNA follows: TGTGCCAGCAGTGACGGGACAGGGGGGTTCAATGAGCAGTTCTTC. As protein: CASSDGTGGFNEQFF.

The chain uses TRBV5-1 and TRBJ1-5; 10 bases are a match to TRBD1. The CDR3 has 12 residues. Germline trimming cut 6 bases from V and 15 bases from J; bases unmatched to any gene: 9. Germline CDR1 SGHRS, CDR2 YFSETQ. The CDR3 sequence is CASKEETGGLHF. The CDR3 DNA reads as TGCGCCAGCAAGGAGGAGACAGGGGGCCTGCATTTT.

This clonotype was found a few times. The rearrangement uses TRBV12-3 or TRBV12-4 and TRBJ1-2, with D unresolved. The ends were cut back, 6 bases at V and 6 bases at J, with 20 bases in the middle. This CDR3 region has 15 residues. The CDR3 spells CASSPIGGLEDGYTF. The CDR3, as DNA: TGTGCCAGCAGCCCGATAGGTGGTTTGGAGGATGGCTACACCTTC.

This clonotype occurred a few times. The chain combines TRBV7-2 with TRBJ2-5; 12 positions match TRBD2. Germline trimming cut 2 bases from V and 4 bases from J; bases unmatched to any gene: 5. CDR1 is SGHTA and CDR2 is FQGNSA in the germline V gene. The CDR3 runs to 16 residues. CDR3 DNA sequence: TGTGCCAGCAGCTTACGCTCTAGCGGGGGGGCAGAGACCCAGTACTTC. Amino acid sequence: CASSLRSSGGAETQYF.

This clonotype was picked up a small number of times. The gene calls are TRBV5-6 and TRBJ2-1, with D uncertain. Looked up from germline, CDR1 is SGHDT and CDR2 is YYEEEE. This CDR3 has 11 residues. V lost 7 bases and J 9 bases, leaving 11 bases between the germline ends. This CDR3 reads CASGRPSEQFF. CDR3 sequence (DNA): TGTGCCAGCGGACGGCCCAGTGAGCAGTTCTTC.

The gene calls are TRBV4-3 and TRBJ1-6; D ambiguous. CDR3 size: 16 residues. V was pared by 0 bases and J by 5 bases, with 11 bases between. The germline gives CDR1 LGHNA, CDR2 YSLEER. This chain's CDR3 is CASSQEWPPDNSPLHF. Written as DNA, the CDR3 is TGCGCCAGCAGCCAAGAATGGCCCCCCGATAATTCACCCCTCCACTTT.

The rearrangement links TRBV5-6 to TRBJ2-7; D is uncertain. The V end lost 4 bases, the J end lost 3 bases, and 14 bases lay between the germline ends. The CDR3 has 14 amino acids. CDR1 SGHDT and CDR2 YYEEEE come from the germline V gene. CDR3 sequence reads: CASSTRPINYEQYF. CDR3 nucleotide sequence: TGTGCCAGCAGCACACGGCCGATTAACTACGAGCAGTACTTC.

Ten or more counts support this clonotype. The V call is TRBV3-1, the J call TRBJ2-1; D is undetermined. Germline values: CDR1 LGHDT, CDR2 YNNKEL (reference sequence). V lost 0 bases and J 0 bases, leaving 6 bases between the germline ends. The CDR3 loop spans 15 amino acids. The CDR3 region has the DNA TGTGCCAGCAGCCAAGATTGGCGCTCCTACAATGAGCAGTTCTTC. Translation gives CASSQDWRSYNEQFF.

This clonotype was recorded at least ten times. The chain couples TRBV12-3 or TRBV12-4 to TRBJ2-5; weak D call: TRBD1 (6 bases). Trimming pared 6 bases from V and 1 base from J, leaving 12 bases between. This CDR3 has 14 amino acids. CDR3 nucleotide sequence: TGTGCCAGCAGCCTCAGGGGTTTCCAAGAGACCCAGTACTTC. As protein: CASSLRGFQETQYF.

The chain combines TRBV5-4 with TRBJ2-3; TRBD2 might be the D (5 bases). V shed 3 bases and J shed 0 bases, with 11 bases lying between them. CDR3 length: 15 residues. CDR1 and CDR2 (germline): SGHNT, YYREEE (reference sequence). CDR3 loop: CASSSKLVSTDTQYF. The CDR3 DNA follows: TGTGCCAGCAGCTCGAAACTAGTCAGCACAGATACGCAGTATTTT. The variable domain in full, with the rest retrieved from reference TRBV5-4 and TRBJ2-3, is ETGVTQSPTHLIKTRGQQVTLRCSSQSGHNTVSWYQQALGQGPQFIFQYYREEENGRGNFPPRFSGLQFPNYSSELNVNALELDDSALYLCASSSKLVSTDTQYFGPGTRLTVL.

This clonotype has more than one count but fewer than ten. This chain links TRBV27 with TRBJ1-2; 9 bases are shared with TRBD1. The V and J ends lost 1 base and 8 bases, in that order; junction bases with no gene match: 8. CDR1 and CDR2 from the germline V gene are MNHEY and SMNVEV (reference sequence). The CDR3 has 15 amino acids. The CDR3 here is CASSLFPDRGGGYTF. CDR3 DNA: TGTGCCAGCAGTTTATTCCCGGACAGGGGCGGAGGCTACACCTTC.